Presented here are 4 T cell receptor beta chains from one specimen sequenced in a study of molecular identifiers for immune sequencing clone quantification. TCRdb fed the PCR reads into MiXCR, producing one record per CDR3 protein. The sample has 63,000 or so distinct CDR3 sequences; 15% to 20% are singletons. Sequencing used naive CD8+ T cells from blood, with Jurkat cell RNA spiked in. The subset denotes: FACS-sorted CD8+CD4-CCR7+CD45RA+ naive T cells. The receptors stem from a human donor in good health. Some libraries in this study had Jurkat cell RNA spiked in.

V is TRBV20-1 and J is TRBJ2-7; 7 positions agree with TRBD2. Germline V gene data show CDR1 as DFQATT and CDR2 as SNEGSKA (reference sequence). With 3 bases clipped from V and 3 bases from J, the junction kept 8 bases outside the gene matches. CDR3 length: 14 residues. The CDR3 coding sequence is TGCAGTGCTAGCGAGAACGGGGACTACTACGAGCAGTACTTC. Protein: CSASENGDYYEQYF.

V usage is TRBV27 and J usage is TRBJ2-3; the match to TRBD2 covers 9 bases. V lost 8 bases, J lost 0 bases, and 3 bases stayed unmatched. Germline V gene lookup returns CDR1 MNHEY and CDR2 SMNVEV (reference sequence). The CDR3 has 14 amino acids. The CDR3 protein is CASQLAGSTDTQYF. CDR3 bases: TGTGCCAGCCAGCTAGCGGGGAGCACAGATACGCAGTATTTT.

At least ten counts were recorded for this clonotype. The V and J genes are TRBV28 and TRBJ1-5; weak D call: TRBD1 (6 bases). V dropped 2 bases and J dropped 0 bases, with 20 bases sitting between them. Per the germline V gene, CDR1 is MDHEN and CDR2 is SYDVKM. The CDR3 is 19 residues long. The CDR3 reads CASSLGWGARIYSNQPQHF. As DNA, the CDR3 is TGTGCCAGCAGTTTAGGCTGGGGGGCCCGGATTTATAGCAATCAGCCCCAGCATTTT. The full variable domain, rest sourced from reference TRBV28 and TRBJ1-5, is DVKVTQSSRYLVKRTGEKVFLECVQDMDHENMFWYRQDPGLGLRLIYFSYDVKMKEKGDIPEGYSVSREKKERFSLILESASTNQTSMYLCASSLGWGARIYSNQPQHFGDGTRLSIL.

This clonotype was counted at least ten times. Here the CDR3 DNA reads TGTGCCAGCAGCGATGGACTAGGGTACACAGATACGCAGTATTTT. This sequence encodes CASSDGLGYTDTQYF. The V gene is TRBV7-8, the J gene TRBJ2-3; 7 bases fit TRBD2. J gave up 2 bases and V 5 bases, and 7 bases lay outside the gene matches. The CDR3 has 15 amino acids. Germline loops: CDR1 SGHVS, CDR2 FQNEAQ.